This T cell receptor (beta chain) derives from a study of cytomegalovirus exposure and HLA in healthy donors. This clone has only a few counts. PCR primers comprised 60 Vbeta and 13 Jbeta primers. Repertoires were generated with immunoSEQ multiplex PCR, while TCRdb's copy carries only in-frame clones and drops some. The table lists around 150,000 clones, approximately 71% of them singletons. V was pared by 5 bases and J by 2 bases, with 16 bases of the junction left unmatched. CDR3 length equals 19 residues. Germline V gives CDR1 SEHNR, CDR2 FQNEAQ (reference sequence). The specimen was PBMCs. This chain joins TRBV7-9 and TRBJ2-3; 10 bases map to TRBD2. This sequence was found in a woman in her forties in good health and CMV-seropositive. The CDR3 loop is CASSLGGSGRAKDTDTQYF. CDR3 bases: TGTGCCAGCAGCCTGGGGGGCAGCGGGAGGGCCAAGGACACAGATACGCAGTATTTT.